In its sample, the clone carrying this T cell receptor beta chain was seen a few times. This entry is derived from a study of sequential checkpoint blockade in melanoma. Repertoires were generated with immunoSEQ multiplex PCR, while TCRdb's copy carries only in-frame clones and drops some. The sample has around 22,000 clones; roughly 75% are singletons. The CDR3 is made up of 12 amino acids. V dropped 6 bases and J dropped 6; count of bases not matched to a gene: 4. Per germline, CDR1 SQVTM and CDR2 ANQGSEA. As to treatment: randomized to nivolumab then ipilimumab (arm A) or the reverse (arm B). Sequenced material: CD8+ T cells sorted from blood (inferred from file names), taken from a patient given nivolumab and ipilimumab in sequence. The chain joins TRBV29-1 to TRBJ1-2; 10 bases match TRBD1. The receptor comes from a human donor with melanoma. CDR3 amino acids: CSVDGTGDGYTF. In DNA, the CDR3 is TGCAGCGTCGATGGGACAGGGGATGGCTACACCTTC.